This T cell receptor beta chain stems from a study of blood T cells in healthy people across ages. Broader study findings: Diversity of TCR beta per million T cells declined in a roughly linear way with age.

The CDR3 contains 13 residues. V was trimmed by 5 bases and J by 8 bases, leaving 12 bases between them. Every sample yielded at least 6 million isolated PBMCs. This clonotype was found a few times. What it binds is unknown. Then a second PCR, running roughly 7 to 11 cycles, was carried out with a sample-barcoded 5' primer and a J-beta primer mix. TCRdb ran MiXCR on the 5' RACE reads and lists one entry per CDR3 protein. The table lists around 500,000 distinct CDR3 sequences, 25% to 35% of them singletons. These data also formed part of another study, on T cells of mothers and their children.

The V and J genes are TRBV12-3 or TRBV12-4 and TRBJ1-4; TRBD1 might be the D (6 bases). The sequence derives from a boy aged 2 to 10 in good health. Sequencing was carried out using blood. The chain's CDR3 is CASSGGPAEKLFF. In DNA form, the CDR3 reads TGTGCCAGCAGTGGGGGCCCGGCGGAAAAACTGTTTTTT.